This T cell receptor (beta chain) emerged from a study of molecular identifiers for immune sequencing clone quantification. Per germline, CDR1 MNHEY and CDR2 SVGEGT. The CDR3 is 15 residues long. With 5 bases removed from V and 5 bases from J, the gap between germline ends came to 15 bases. This clonotype was seen a handful of times. Its antigen is unidentified. Preparation methods for the bulk TCR libraries were those previously described, with listed TCR primers. MiXCR was run by TCRdb on the PCR reads, yielding one entry per CDR3 protein. The sample contains about 640,000 distinct CDR3 sequences, less than 20% of which appear only once. Findings and caveats of the study: Highly expanded clone sizes could end up underestimated if a barcode were shared by identical TCR molecules. Spike-in Jurkat TCR RNA from a single cell reportedly registered among about a million naive cells.

The source material was naive CD8+ T cells from blood, with Jurkat cell RNA spiked in. Documented subset: FACS-sorted CD8+CD4-CCR7+CD45RA+ naive T cells. The receptor was isolated from a human donor in good health. Some libraries in this study had Jurkat cell RNA spiked in. The chain couples TRBV6-2 or TRBV6-3 to TRBJ2-2; the D gene could be TRBD1 or TRBD2 (6 bases each). In DNA form, the CDR3 reads TGTGCCAGCAGTCCCCTAGGGGGAGGTACCGGGGAGCTGTTTTTT. Translation: CASSPLGGGTGELFF.